This TCR beta chain was documented in a study of blood T cell repertoires in COVID-19 (dated by TCRdb to 2020 to 2021). For the study in its entirety: Samples covering the acute and convalescent phases of COVID-19 were provided by collaborators in the United States, Italy and Spain. Where available, HLA class I and class II types were obtained from metadata supplied by the sample provider rather than from assay-based typing. The dataset comprised deeply sampled blood TCRbeta repertoires from subjects exposed to, actively infected with, or recovered from COVID-19. A freely available public database, intended as a resource for researchers studying the immune response to SARS-CoV-2, is where the repertoires were released. The prospective study material was composed of cDNA or gDNA derived from T cells, B-cell-depleted T cells, or PBMCs. Sample metadata almost always included a de-identified subject ID, COVID-19 status, age in years and sex. Samples came from the ongoing ImmuneRACE study (first 160 participants) plus 1,254 subjects from 6 global collaborators. Paper-wide results and their limitations: The quantity of clinical and demographic metadata differed by source and by participant and was supplied without curation.

Collaborating institutions collected whole blood in K2EDTA tubes following their own protocols. For TCRbeta analysis, collaborator samples were shipped as frozen whole blood, as isolated PBMCs, or as DNA extracted from either sample type. About this clone itself: Its target antigen remains unknown. One base away there is no much larger clone; base qualities are not given.

TCRbeta CDR3 regions were amplified from genomic DNA using the immunoSEQ Assay, a bias-controlled multiplex PCR. In the original analysis: Nucleated cell counts per sample were estimated from amplification of reference gene primers within the assay. To quantify the absolute abundance of each unique TCRbeta CDR3 rearrangement, sequence reads were collapsed and filtered. For each sample, productive Simpson clonality was calculated as the square root of Simpson's diversity index over productive rearrangements. The table was pulled from immuneACCESS by TCRdb, which kept in-frame rearrangements only. Such tables lose some clones; where checked, under half of the loss comes from unresolved V genes, and the rest has no known cause. V, J and clone size were drawn from that table, and D and trimming were deduced from the DNA. In all, the sample holds roughly 66,000 clones, and around 82% of those were seen once. Together, the top ten hold under 7% of the sample.

CDR1 and CDR2 (LGHNA, YSLEER) derive from the germline V gene. The CDR3 starts with the cysteine, ends with the phenylalanine, and has 19 residues. CDR3 DNA only is kept here, 57 bases in frame from base 1. V is pared back by 0 bases and J by 0 bases, with 18 bases lying between the germline termini. This chain is built from TRBV4-3 and TRBJ2-4; the D region possibly corresponds to TRBD2 (5 bases align). The sample was peripheral blood. The TCR originated in a man aged 55 to 70 with acute or convalescent COVID-19. The DNA sequence is as follows: TGCGCCAGCAGCCAAGATCTCCGGACTGCGGACCTAGCCAAAAACATTCAGTACTTC. Its translation reads: CASSQDLRTADLAKNIQYF.